This T cell receptor beta chain was retrieved from a study of blood T cell repertoires in COVID-19. Clones were sequenced by immunoSEQ multiplex PCR, and TCRdb holds only the in-frame ones, with some missing. The data hold roughly 250,000 clones, with around 86% observed a single time. Germline trimming cut 4 bases from V and 7 bases from J; bases unmatched to any gene: 4. This CDR3 spans 14 amino acids. CDR1 and CDR2 from the germline V gene are SGHTA and FQGNSA. Assignment of participants to cohorts was predicated upon participant-reported clinical history. This rearrangement joins TRBV7-2 to TRBJ1-6; 7 nucleotides agree with TRBD1. This TCR was recovered from a woman between 50 and 59 years old who had recovered from COVID-19. Sequencing was carried out using PBMCs or T cells enriched from blood (not recorded which). The CDR3 sequence: CASSYRDRNSPLHF. CDR3 bases: TGTGCCAGCAGCTACCGGGACAGAAATTCACCCCTCCACTTT.